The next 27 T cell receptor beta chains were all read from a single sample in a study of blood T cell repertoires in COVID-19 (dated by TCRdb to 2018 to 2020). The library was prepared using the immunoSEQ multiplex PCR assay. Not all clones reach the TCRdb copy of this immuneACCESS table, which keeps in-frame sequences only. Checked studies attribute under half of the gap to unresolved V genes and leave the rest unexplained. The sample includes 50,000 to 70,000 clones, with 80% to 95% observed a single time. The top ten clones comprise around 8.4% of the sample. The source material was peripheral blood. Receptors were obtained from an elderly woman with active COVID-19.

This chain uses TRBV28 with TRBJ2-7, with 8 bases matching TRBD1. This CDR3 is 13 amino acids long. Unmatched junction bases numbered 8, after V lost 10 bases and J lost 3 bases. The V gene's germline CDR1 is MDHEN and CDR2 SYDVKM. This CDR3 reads CATQGAKNYEQYF. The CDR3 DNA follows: TGTGCCACCCAGGGGGCCAAGAACTACGAGCAGTACTTC.

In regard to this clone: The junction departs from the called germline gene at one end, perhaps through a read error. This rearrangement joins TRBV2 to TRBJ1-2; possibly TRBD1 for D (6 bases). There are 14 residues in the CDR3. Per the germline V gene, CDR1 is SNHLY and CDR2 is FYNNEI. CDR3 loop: CASSEALPAKGENF. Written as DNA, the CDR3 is TGTGCCAGCAGTGAAGCGCTTCCGGCCAAGGGGGAGAACTTC.

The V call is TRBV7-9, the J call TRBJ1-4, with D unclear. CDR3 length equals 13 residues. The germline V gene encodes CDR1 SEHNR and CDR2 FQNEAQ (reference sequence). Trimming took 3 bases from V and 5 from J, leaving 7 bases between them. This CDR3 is CASSLGRNEKLFF. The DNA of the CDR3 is TGTGCCAGCAGCTTGGGGAGGAATGAAAAACTGTTTTTT. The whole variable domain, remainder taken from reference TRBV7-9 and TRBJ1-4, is DTGVSQNPRHKITKRGQNVTFRCDPISEHNRLYWYRQTLGQGPEFLTYFQNEAQLEKSRLLSDRFSAERPKGSFSTLEIQRTEQGDSAMYLCASSLGRNEKLFFGSGTQLSVL.

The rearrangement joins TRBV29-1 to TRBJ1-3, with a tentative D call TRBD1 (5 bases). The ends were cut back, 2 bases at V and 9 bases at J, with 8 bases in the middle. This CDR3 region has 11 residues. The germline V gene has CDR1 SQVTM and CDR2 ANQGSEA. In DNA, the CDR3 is TGCAGCGTTGAACAAAGGGGCACCATATATTTT. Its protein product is CSVEQRGTIYF.

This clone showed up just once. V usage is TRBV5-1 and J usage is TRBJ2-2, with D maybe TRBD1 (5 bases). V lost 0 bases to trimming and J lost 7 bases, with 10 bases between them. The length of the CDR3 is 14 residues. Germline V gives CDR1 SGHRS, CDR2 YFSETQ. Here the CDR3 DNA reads TGCGCCAGCAGCTTGGTAGGGGCAAGCGGGGAGCTGTTTTTT. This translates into CASSLVGASGELFF.

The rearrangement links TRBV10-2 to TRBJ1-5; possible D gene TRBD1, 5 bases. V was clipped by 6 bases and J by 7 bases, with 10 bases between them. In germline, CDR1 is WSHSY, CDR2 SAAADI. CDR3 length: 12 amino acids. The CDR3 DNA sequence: TGCGCCAGCAGCAGGGTAGGACAGCCCCAGCATTTT. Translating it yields CASSRVGQPQHF.

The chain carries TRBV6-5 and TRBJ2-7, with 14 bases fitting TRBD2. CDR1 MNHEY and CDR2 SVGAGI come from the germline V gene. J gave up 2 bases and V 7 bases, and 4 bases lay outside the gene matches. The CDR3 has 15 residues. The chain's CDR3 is CASIRTSGGTYEQYF. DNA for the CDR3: TGTGCCAGCATACGGACTAGCGGGGGGACCTACGAGCAGTACTTC.

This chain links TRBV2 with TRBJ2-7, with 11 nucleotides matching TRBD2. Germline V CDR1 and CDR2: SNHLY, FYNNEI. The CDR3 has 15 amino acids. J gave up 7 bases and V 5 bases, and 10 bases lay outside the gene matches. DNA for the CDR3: TGTGCCAGCAGTAAGATGACTAGCGGGGCTGGGGAGCAGTACGTC. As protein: CASSKMTSGAGEQYV.

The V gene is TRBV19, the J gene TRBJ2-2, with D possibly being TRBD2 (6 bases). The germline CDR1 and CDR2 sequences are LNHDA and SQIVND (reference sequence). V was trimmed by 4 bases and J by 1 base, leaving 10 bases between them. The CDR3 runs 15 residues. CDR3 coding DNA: TGTGCCAGTAGTAGAGGGACTCGGAACACCGGGGAGCTGTTTTTT. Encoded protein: CASSRGTRNTGELFF.

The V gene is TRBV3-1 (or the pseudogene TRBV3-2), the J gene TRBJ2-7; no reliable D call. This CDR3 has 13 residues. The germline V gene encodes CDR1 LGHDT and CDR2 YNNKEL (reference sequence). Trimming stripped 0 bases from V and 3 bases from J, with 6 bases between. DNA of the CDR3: TGTGCCAGCAGCCAAGACAGGCACTACGAGCAGTACTTC. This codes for CASSQDRHYEQYF.

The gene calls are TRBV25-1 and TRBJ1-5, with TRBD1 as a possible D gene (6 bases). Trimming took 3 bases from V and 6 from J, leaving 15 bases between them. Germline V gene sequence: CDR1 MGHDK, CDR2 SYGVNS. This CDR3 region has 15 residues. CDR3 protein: CASSDSGAGSQPQHF. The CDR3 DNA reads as TGTGCCAGCAGTGATTCAGGGGCAGGCAGTCAGCCCCAGCATTTT.

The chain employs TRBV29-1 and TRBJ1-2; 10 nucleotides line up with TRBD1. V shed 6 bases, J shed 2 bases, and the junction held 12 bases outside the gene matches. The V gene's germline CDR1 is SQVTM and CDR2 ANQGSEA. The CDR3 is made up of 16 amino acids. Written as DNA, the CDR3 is TGCAGCGTCGAACCCCGGACAGGGGGGGCCAACTATGGCTACACCTTC. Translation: CSVEPRTGGANYGYTF.

The CDR3 loop is CASSFPRTSGEGEQYF. The CDR3 DNA is TGTGCCAGCAGTTTTCCTCGGACTAGCGGGGAGGGGGAGCAGTACTTC. This chain joins TRBV28 and TRBJ2-7; 12 positions match TRBD2. The V and J ends lost 3 bases and 7 bases, in that order; junction bases with no gene match: 10. Germline V gene data show CDR1 as MDHEN and CDR2 as SYDVKM. The CDR3 runs to 16 residues.

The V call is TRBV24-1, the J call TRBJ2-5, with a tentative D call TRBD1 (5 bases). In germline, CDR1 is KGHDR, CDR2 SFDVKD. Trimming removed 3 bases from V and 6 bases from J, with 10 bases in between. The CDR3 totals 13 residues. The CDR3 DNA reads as TGTGCCACCAGTGATCCAGGGTTGCAGACCCAGTACTTC. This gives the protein CATSDPGLQTQYF.

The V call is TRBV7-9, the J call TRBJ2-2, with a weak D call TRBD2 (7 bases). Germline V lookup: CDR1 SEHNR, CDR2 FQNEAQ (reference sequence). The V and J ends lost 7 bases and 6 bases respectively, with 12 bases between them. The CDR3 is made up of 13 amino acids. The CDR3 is CASTWGGPGELFF. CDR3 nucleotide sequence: TGTGCCAGCACCTGGGGGGGGCCCGGGGAGCTGTTTTTT.

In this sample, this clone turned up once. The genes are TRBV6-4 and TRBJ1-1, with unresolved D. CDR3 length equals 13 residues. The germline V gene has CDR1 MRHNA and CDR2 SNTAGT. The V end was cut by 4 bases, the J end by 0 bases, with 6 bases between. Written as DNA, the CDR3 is TGTGCCAGCAGTGGCCAGATGAACACTGAAGCTTTCTTT. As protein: CASSGQMNTEAFF.

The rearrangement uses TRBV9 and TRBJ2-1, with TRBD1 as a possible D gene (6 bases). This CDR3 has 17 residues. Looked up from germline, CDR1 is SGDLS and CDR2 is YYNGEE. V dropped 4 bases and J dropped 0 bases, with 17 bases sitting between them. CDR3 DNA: TGTGCCAGCAGCACCCTATCGGACAGAAGCTCCTACAATGAGCAGTTCTTC. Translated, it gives CASSTLSDRSSYNEQFF.

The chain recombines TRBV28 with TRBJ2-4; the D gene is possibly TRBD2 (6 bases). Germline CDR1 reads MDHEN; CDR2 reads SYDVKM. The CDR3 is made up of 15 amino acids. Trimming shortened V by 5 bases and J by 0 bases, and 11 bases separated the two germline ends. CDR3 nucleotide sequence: TGTGCCAGCAGTCCCCCGGGACTAGCCAAAAACATTCAGTACTTC. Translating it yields CASSPPGLAKNIQYF.

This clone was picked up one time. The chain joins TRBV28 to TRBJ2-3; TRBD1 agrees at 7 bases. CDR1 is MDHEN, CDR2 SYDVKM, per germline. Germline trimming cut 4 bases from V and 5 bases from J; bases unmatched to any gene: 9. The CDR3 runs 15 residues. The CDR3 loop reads CASSSPTGSVDTQYF. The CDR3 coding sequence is TGTGCCAGCAGTTCCCCGACAGGGTCGGTAGATACGCAGTATTTT.

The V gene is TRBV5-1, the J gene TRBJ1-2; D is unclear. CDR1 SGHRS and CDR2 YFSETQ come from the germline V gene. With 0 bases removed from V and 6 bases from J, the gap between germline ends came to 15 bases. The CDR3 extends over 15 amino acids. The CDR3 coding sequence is TGCGCCAGCAGCTTGGTCGGGATGCCAGGAGATGGCTACACCTTC. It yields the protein CASSLVGMPGDGYTF.

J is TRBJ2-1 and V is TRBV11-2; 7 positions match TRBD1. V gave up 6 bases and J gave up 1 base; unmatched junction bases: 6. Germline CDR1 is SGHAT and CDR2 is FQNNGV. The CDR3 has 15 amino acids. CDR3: CASRTGQESYNEQFF. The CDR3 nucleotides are TGTGCCAGCAGGACAGGACAGGAATCCTACAATGAGCAGTTCTTC.

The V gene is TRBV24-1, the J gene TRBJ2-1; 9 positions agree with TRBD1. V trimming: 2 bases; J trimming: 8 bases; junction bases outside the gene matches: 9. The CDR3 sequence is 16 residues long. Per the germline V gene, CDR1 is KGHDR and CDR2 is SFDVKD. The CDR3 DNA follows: TGTGCCACCAGTGATTCCCGGACAGGGGCGCGGGATGAGCAGTTCTTC. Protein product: CATSDSRTGARDEQFF.

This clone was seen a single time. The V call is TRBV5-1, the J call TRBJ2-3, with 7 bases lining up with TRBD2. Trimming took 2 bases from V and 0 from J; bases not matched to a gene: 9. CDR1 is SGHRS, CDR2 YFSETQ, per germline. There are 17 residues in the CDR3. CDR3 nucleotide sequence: TGCGCCAGCAGCTTCTTTTTGAGCGGGACTAGCACAGATACGCAGTATTTT. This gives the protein CASSFFLSGTSTDTQYF.

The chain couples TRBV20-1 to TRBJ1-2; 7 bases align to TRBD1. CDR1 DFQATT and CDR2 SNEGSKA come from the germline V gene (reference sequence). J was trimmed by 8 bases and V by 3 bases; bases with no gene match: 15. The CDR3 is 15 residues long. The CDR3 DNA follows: TGCAGTGCTAGTAACTGGGACAGTGGTGCTAGAGGCTACACCTTC. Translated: CSASNWDSGARGYTF.

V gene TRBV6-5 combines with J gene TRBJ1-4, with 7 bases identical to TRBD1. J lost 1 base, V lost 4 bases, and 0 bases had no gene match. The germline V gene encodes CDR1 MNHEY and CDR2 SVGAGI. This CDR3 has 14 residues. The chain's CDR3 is CASSSGGTNEKLFF. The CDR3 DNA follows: TGTGCCAGCAGTTCAGGGGGAACTAATGAAAAACTGTTTTTT.

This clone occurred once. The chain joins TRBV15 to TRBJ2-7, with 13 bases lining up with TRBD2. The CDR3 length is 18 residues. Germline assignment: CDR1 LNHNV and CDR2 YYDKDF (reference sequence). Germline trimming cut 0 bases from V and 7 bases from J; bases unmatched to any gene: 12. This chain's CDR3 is CATSRDLPGTSGAGEQYF. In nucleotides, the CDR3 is TGTGCCACCAGCAGAGATTTGCCCGGGACTAGCGGGGCGGGGGAGCAGTACTTC.

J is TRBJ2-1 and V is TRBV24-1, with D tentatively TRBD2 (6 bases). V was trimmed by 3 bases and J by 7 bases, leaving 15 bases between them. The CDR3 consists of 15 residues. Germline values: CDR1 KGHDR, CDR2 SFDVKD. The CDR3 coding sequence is TGTGCCACCAGTGATGACGGGACTTTTTTTAATGAGCAGTTCTTC. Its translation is CATSDDGTFFNEQFF.